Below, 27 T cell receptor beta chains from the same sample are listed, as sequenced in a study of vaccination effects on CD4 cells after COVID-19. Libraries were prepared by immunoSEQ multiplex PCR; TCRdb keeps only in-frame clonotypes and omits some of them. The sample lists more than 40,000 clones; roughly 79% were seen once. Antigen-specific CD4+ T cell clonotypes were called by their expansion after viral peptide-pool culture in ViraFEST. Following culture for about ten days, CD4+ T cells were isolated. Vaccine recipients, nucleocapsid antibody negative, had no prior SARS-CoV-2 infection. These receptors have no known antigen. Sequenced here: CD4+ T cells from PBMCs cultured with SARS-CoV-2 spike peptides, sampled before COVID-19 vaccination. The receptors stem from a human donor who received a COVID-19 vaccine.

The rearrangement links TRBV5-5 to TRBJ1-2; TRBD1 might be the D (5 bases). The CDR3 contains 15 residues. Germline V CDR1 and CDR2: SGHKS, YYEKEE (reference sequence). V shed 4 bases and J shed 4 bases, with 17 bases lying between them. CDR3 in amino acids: CASSIYTGLGYGYTF. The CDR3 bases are TGTGCCAGCAGCATTTATACGGGGCTTGGCTATGGCTACACCTTC.

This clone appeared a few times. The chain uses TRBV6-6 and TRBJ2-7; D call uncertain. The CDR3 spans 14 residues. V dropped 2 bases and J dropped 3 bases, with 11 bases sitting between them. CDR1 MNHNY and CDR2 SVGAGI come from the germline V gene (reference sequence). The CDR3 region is CASSYPERSYEQYV. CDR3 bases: TGTGCCAGCAGTTACCCGGAACGCAGCTACGAGCAGTACGTC.

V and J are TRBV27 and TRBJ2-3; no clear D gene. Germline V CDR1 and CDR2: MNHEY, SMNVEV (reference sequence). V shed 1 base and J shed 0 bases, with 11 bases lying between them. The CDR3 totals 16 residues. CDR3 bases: TGTGCCAGCAGTTTATTCGCCGTGGCTAGCACAGATACGCAGTATTTT. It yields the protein CASSLFAVASTDTQYF.

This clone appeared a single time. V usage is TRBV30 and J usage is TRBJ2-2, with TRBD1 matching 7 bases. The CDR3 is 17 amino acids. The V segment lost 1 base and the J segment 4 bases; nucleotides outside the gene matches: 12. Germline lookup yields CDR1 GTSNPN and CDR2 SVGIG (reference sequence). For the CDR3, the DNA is TGTGCCTGGAGTGCCAGGGGGATAGGGGCGCCCACCGGGGAGCTGTTTTTT. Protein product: CAWSARGIGAPTGELFF.

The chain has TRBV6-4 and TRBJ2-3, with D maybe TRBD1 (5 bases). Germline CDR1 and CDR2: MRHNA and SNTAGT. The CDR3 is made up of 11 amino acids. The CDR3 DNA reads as TGTGCGACCAGGGTCGGAGATACGCAGTATTTT. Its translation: CATRVGDTQYF.

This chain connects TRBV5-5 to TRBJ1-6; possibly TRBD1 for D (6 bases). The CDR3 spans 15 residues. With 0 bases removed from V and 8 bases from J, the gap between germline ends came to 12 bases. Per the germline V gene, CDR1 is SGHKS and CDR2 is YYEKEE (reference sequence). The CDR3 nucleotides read TGTGCCAGCAGCTTGGTGGGGGCATTAGATTCACCCCTCCACTTT. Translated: CASSLVGALDSPLHF.

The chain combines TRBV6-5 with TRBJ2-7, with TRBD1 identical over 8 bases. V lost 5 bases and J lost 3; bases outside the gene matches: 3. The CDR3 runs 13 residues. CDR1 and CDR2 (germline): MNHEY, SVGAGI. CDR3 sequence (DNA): TGTGCCAGCAGTAGGACAGGGCTCTACGAGCAGTACGTC. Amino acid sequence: CASSRTGLYEQYV.

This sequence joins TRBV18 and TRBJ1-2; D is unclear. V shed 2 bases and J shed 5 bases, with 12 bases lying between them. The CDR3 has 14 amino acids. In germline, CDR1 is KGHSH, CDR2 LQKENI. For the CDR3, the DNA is TGTGCCAGCTCACCATCAAGGACGGGGTATGGCTACACCTTC. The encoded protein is CASSPSRTGYGYTF.

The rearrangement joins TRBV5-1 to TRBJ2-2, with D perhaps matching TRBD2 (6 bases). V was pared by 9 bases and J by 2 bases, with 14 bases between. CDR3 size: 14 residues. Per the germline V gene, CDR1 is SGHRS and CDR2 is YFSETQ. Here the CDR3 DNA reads TGCGCCACTGCACCGGGAGCCAACACCGGGGAGCTGTTTTTT. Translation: CATAPGANTGELFF.

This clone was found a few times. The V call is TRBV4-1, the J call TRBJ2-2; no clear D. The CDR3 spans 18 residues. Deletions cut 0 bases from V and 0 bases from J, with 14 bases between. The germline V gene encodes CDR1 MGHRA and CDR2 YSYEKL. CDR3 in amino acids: CASSQDINFVSNTGELFF. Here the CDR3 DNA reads TGCGCCAGCAGCCAAGATATTAATTTCGTCTCGAACACCGGGGAGCTGTTTTTT.

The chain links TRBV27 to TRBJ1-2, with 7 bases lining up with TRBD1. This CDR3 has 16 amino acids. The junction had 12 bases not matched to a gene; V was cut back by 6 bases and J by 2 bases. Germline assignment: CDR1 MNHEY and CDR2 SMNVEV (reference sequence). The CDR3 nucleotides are TGTGCCAGCAGCCGGGACCAGGGGGAACCCAACTATGGCTACACCTTC. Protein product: CASSRDQGEPNYGYTF.

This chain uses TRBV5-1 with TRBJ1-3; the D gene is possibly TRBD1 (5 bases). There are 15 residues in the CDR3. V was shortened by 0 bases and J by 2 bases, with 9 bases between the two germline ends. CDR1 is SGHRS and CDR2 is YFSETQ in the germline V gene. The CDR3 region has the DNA TGCGCCAGCAGCTTGGTCGGGGGGGCTGGAAACACCATATATTTT. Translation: CASSLVGGAGNTIYF.

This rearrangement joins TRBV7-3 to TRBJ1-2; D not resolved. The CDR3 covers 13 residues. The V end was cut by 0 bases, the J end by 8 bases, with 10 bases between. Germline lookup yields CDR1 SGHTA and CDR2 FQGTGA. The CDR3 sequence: CASSLTGLGGYTF. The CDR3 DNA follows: TGTGCCAGCAGCTTAACGGGCCTTGGGGGCTACACCTTC. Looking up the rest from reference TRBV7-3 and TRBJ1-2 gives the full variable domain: GAGVSQTPSNKVTEKGKYVELRCDPISGHTALYWYRQSLGQGPEFLIYFQGTGAADDSGLPNDRFFAVRPEGSVSTLKIQRTERGDSAVYLCASSLTGLGGYTFGSGTRLTVV.

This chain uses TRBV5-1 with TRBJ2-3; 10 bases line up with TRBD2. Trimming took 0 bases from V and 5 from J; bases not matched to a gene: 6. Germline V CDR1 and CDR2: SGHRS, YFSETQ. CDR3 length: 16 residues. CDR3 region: CASSLGSGGARDTQYF. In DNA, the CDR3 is TGCGCCAGCAGCTTGGGGAGCGGGGGGGCGAGAGATACGCAGTATTTT.

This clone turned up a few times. The CDR3, as DNA: TGCGCCAGCAGCTTACAGGGGGCGGAAGAAAAACTGTTTTTT. Its protein product is CASSLQGAEEKLFF. The rearrangement links TRBV5-1 to TRBJ1-4, with 9 bases that match TRBD1. Trimming cost V 2 bases and J 8 bases; bases outside gene matches: 4. Germline V gene lookup returns CDR1 SGHRS and CDR2 YFSETQ. The CDR3 consists of 14 residues.

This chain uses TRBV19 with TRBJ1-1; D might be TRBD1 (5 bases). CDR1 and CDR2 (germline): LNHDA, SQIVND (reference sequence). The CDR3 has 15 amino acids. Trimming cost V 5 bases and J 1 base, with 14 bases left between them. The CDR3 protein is CASSLGQVPNTEAFF. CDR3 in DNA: TGTGCCAGTAGTCTCGGACAAGTCCCGAACACTGAAGCTTTCTTT.

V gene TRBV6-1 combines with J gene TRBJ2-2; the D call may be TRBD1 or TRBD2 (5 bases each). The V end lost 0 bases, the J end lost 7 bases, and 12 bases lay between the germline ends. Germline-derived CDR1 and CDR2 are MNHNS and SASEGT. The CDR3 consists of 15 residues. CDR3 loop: CASSEARWGFGELFF. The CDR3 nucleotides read TGTGCCAGCAGTGAAGCGCGGTGGGGGTTCGGGGAGCTGTTTTTT.

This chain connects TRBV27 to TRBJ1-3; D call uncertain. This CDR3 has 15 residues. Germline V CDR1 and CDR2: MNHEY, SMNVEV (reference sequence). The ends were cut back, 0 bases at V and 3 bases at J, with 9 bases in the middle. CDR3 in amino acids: CASSLSIGLGNTIYF. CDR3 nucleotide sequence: TGTGCCAGCAGTTTATCGATTGGGCTTGGAAACACCATATATTTT.

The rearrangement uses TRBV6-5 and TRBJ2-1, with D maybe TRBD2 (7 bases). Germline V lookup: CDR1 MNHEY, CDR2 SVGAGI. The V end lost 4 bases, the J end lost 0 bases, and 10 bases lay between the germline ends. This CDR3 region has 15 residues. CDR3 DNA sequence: TGTGCCAGCAGTTTACGGGGGGCCTCCTACAATGAGCAGTTCTTC. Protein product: CASSLRGASYNEQFF.

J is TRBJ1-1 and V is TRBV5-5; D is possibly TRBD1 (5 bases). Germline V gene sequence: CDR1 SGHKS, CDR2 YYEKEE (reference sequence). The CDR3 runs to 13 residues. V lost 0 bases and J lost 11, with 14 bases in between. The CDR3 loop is CASSLALIEGAFF. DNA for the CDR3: TGTGCCAGCAGCTTGGCCTTAATTGAGGGGGCTTTCTTT.

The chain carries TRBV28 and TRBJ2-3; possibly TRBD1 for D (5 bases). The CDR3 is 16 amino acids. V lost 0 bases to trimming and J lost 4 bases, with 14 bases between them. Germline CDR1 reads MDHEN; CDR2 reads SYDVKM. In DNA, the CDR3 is TGTGCCAGCAGTTTATGGCAGGGTTTGACAGCAGATACGCAGTATTTT. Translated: CASSLWQGLTADTQYF.

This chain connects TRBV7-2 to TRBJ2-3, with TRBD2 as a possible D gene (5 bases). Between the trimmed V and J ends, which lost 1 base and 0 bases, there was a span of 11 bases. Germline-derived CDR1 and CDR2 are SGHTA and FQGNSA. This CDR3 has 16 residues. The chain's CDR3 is CASSLGRGPSTDTQYF. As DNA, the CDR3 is TGTGCCAGCAGCTTAGGCCGGGGTCCTAGCACAGATACGCAGTATTTT. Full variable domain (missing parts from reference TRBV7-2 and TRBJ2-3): GAGVSQSPSNKVTEKGKDVELRCDPISGHTALYWYRQSLGQGLEFLIYFQGNSAPDKSGLPSDRFSAERTGGSVSTLTIQRTQQEDSAVYLCASSLGRGPSTDTQYFGPGTRLTVL.

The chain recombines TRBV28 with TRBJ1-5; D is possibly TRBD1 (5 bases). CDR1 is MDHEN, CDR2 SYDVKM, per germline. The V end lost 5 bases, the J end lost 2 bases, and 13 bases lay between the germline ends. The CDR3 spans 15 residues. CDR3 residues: CASSTPSGGNQPQHF. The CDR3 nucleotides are TGTGCCAGCAGTACACCCTCGGGGGGCAATCAGCCCCAGCATTTT.

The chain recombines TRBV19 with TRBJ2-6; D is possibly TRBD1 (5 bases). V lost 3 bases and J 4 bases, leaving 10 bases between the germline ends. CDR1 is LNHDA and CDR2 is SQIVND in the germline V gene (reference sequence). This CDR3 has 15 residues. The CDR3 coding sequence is TGTGCCAGTAGTATCAGGGTCTCGGGGGCCAACGTCCTGACTTTC. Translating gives CASSIRVSGANVLTF.

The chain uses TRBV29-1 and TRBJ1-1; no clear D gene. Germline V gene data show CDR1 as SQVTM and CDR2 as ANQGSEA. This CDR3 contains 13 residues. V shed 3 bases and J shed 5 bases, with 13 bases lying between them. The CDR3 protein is CSVDGVPGTEAFF. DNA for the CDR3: TGCAGCGTTGACGGCGTCCCGGGGACTGAAGCTTTCTTT. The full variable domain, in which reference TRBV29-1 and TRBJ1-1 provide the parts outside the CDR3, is SAVISQKPSRDICQRGTSLTIQCQVDSQVTMMFWYRQQPGQSLTLIATANQGSEATYESGFVIDKFPISRPNLTFSTLTVSNMSPEDSSIYLCSVDGVPGTEAFFGQGTRLTVV.

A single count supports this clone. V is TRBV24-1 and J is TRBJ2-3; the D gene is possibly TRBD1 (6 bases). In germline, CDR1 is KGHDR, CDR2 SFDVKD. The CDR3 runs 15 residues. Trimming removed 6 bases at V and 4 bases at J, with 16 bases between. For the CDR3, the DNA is TGTGCCACCAGTCCCACCGACAGGCGGGCAGATACGCAGTATTTT. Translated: CATSPTDRRADTQYF.

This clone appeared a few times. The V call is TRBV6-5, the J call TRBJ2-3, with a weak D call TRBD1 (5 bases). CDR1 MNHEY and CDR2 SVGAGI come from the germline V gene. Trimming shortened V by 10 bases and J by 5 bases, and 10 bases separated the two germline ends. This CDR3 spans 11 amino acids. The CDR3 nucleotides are TGTGCCACCAGCCAGGGAGATACGCAGTATTTT. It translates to CATSQGDTQYF.